The entry below describes one TCR beta chain. This clone was recorded once. Its antigen target is currently unknown. Per-base qualities were not stored, and no clone one base away is much larger. The sample comes from a study of shared clonotypes between healthy human individuals (dated by TCRdb to the early 2020s). As for the study more broadly: Three men and a couple of women, aged 18 to 49 years, made up the cohort. For each donor, CD4 naive and CD4 memory were each run on three plates, CD8 naive on two plates, and CD8 memory on one plate. The study deeply sequenced blood TCR repertoires of about 5 healthy adults to estimate repertoire size and the extent of clonotype sharing between individuals. To increase sequencing depth and limit assay-specific biases, different laboratories used diverse techniques to prepare libraries and sequence TCR repertoires. Leukapheresis yielded between about 0.94 and 8.9 billion PBMCs per donor. What the research found in general, with its limitations: The small number of donors limited the genetic and exposure-history diversity represented. Naive subsets generally had larger estimated clonotype richness than memory subsets did. Across several donors, approximately 5% of naive CD4, 3% to 4% of naive CD8, around 2.1% of memory CD4, and 0.4% of memory CD8 clonotypes were shared. Incomplete sequencing was indicated by rarefaction of sorted-subset datasets, despite the large sequencing depth. Pairwise subsampling led to the expectation that sequencing depth would affect the degree of clonotype sharing among donors. Sampling was limited to blood, and TCR repertoires in tissue likely differ from TCR repertoires in blood. Compared with non-shared clonotypes, the clonotypes found in all four sorted-subset donors had higher generation probabilities.

CDR1 and CDR2 are drawn from the germline V gene (reference sequence): GTSNPN, SVGIG. Trimming removed 2 bases from V and 2 bases from J; the gene matches leave 3 bases unexplained. There are 14 amino acids in the CDR3, from cysteine to phenylalanine inclusive. CDR3 DNA is the only sequence kept; it has 42 bases, read in frame from the first base. The donors were healthy, HIV-negative adults with no recently reported acute infections or vaccinations. Every donor was a Caucasian adult residing in Nashville, Tennessee, USA. CD4+ T cells were enriched by magnetic negative selection; naive cells were then positively selected on CD45RA, and the negative fraction formed the memory subset. After blood collection by leukapheresis, PBMCs were isolated using Ficoll-Histopaque density gradient centrifugation and then cryopreserved in the vapor phase of liquid nitrogen. Analytical flow cytometry was used to check the purity and quantity of each magnetically sorted T cell population. Genomic DNA was isolated from each sorted fraction and quantified by UV absorbance on a Nanodrop 2000c.

TCR CDR3 regions were amplified from genomic DNA by multiplex PCR using the deep immunoSEQ assay. Extracted genomic DNA from each cell subset was distributed evenly across all wells of several immunoSEQ 96-well plates, and each plate was treated as a replicate. Each replicate PCR for sorted subsets received about 200 ng genomic DNA, equal to roughly 30,000 T cell genomes. The purified libraries were quantified using a Qubit 3.0 fluorometer, sized with a Bioanalyzer 2100, and then quantified again using the KAPA Library Quantification kit. A separate single-read 150-cycle Illumina NextSeq 550 flow cell was used to sequence each immunoSEQ 96-well plate. In the source study's methods: Because the immunoSEQ output held only junctional sequences and lacked quality scores, the filtering could not match the filtering applied to full-length reads. To assign V/J genes and CDR3, sequences were annotated against IMGT germline references using PyIR, a Python wrapper for IgBLAST v1.9. Reads were removed for weak V/J assignments (E-value above 1e-6), missing CDR3, stop codons, out-of-frame junctions, or ambiguous translated residues. A V3J clonotype was defined by an identical inferred V gene, J gene, and CDR3 amino acid sequence. Percentage overlap between repertoires was computed as shared unique clonotypes divided by the size of the smaller repertoire. RTK rarefaction, the Chao1 estimator, and Recon v2.1 estimates of unobserved clonotypes were used to assess repertoire richness. Generation probabilities for all TCRbeta clonotypes obtained by the gDNA method from a handful of donors were computed using OLGA. TCRdb retrieved this table from immuneACCESS and kept in-frame rearrangements only. Not all clones are present; in checked studies, unresolved V genes account for under half, and no reason is known for the remainder. That table gives V, J and clone size, and the DNA gave D and trimming. The table for this sample lists roughly 500,000 clones; 96% of them were counted only once. The ten largest account for 0.06% of the sample.

Recombination linked TRBV30 to TRBJ2-1; 7 bases in the junction line up with TRBD2. Sequences were obtained from naive CD4+ T cells sorted from blood. The cell subset or site label, as the study defines it: CD45RA+ positively selected. The receptor was derived from a woman aged 25 to 45 in good health. The nucleotides read TGTGCCTGGAGTAGAGGGACTACCTACAATGAGCAGTTCTTC. This codes for CAWSRGTTYNEQFF.